This T cell receptor (beta chain) was sequenced for a study of regulatory T cells in long-lasting Graves disease. At the level of the study: For under 3 months, newly diagnosed Graves' patients had been taking antithyroid drugs.

Study-wide findings and caveats: Graves' patients with persistent disease showed TCR diversity lower than patients newly diagnosed.

Germline assignment: CDR1 MNHNS and CDR2 SASEGT. The CDR3 is made up of 13 amino acids. V was trimmed by 5 bases and J by 6 bases, leaving 12 bases between them. In this sample, this clonotype turned up a few times. What it recognizes is unknown. According to the study, TCR beta libraries were built with iRepertoire HTBI primers and CDR3-region Arm-PCR. One entry per CDR3 protein results from TCRdb running MiXCR on the multiplex PCR reads. The table shows roughly 380,000 distinct CDR3 sequences, with over 15% occurring only once. The sample's time point: newly diagnosed GD, antithyroid drugs for less than 3 months. PBMC-derived RNA was used for the TCR library. These data also formed part of another study, on T cells in Graves' hyperthyroidism and ophthalmopathy. As that report states: TCR CDR3 underwent first-round RT-PCR with the HTBI primer set. Most clonotypes expanded in thyroid above 0.001 were likewise present in blood.

The TCR comes from a man between 40 and 49 years old with Graves disease. The sequencing here drew on peripheral blood mononuclear cells (PBMCs), taken at new diagnosis, from a patient treated with antithyroid drugs. The V and J genes are TRBV6-1 and TRBJ2-3, with D perhaps TRBD1 or TRBD2 (5 bases each). The CDR3 protein is CASSRGPWDTQYF. The CDR3 region has the DNA TGTGCCAGCAGTAGGGGACCGTGGGATACGCAGTATTTT.